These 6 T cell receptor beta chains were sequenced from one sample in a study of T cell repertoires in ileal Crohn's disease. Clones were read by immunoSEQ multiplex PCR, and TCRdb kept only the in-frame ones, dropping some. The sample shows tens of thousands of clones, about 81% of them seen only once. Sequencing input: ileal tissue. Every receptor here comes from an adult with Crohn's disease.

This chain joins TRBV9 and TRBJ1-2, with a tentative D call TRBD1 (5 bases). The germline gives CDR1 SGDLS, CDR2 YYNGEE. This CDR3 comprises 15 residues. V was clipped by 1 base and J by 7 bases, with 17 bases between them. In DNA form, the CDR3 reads TGTGCCAGCAGCGTATCGGCTGGGGGGATTGCTGGCTACACCTTC. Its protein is CASSVSAGGIAGYTF. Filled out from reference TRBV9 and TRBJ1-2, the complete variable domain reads DSGVTQTPKHLITATGQRVTLRCSPRSGDLSVYWYQQSLDQGLQFLIQYYNGEERAKGNILERFSAQQFPDLHSELNLSSLELGDSALYFCASSVSAGGIAGYTFGSGTRLTVV.

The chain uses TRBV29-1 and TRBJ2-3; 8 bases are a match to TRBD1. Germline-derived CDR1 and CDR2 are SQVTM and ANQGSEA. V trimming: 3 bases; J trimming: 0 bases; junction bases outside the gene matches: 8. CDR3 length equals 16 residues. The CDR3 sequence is CSVDRGRYHSTDTQYF. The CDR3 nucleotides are TGCAGCGTTGACAGGGGGCGTTATCACAGCACAGATACGCAGTATTTT.

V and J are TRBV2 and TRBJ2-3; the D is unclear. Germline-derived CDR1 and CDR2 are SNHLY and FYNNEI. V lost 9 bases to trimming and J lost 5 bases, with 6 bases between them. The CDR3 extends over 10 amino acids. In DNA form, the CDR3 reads TGTGCCAGGAGCGAAGATACGCAGTATTTT. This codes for CARSEDTQYF. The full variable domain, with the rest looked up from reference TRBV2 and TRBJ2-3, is EPEVTQTPSHQVTQMGQEVILRCVPISNHLYFYWYRQILGQKVEFLVSFYNNEISEKSEIFDDQFSVERPDGSNFTLKIRSTKLEDSAMYFCARSEDTQYFGPGTRLTVL.

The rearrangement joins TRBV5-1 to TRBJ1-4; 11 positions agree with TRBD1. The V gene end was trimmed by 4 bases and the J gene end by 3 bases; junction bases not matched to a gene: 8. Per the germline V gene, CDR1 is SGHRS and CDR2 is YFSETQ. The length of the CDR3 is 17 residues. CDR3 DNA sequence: TGCGCCAGCAGCCTTACGGGACAGGGGGGAGCTAATGAAAAACTGTTTTTT. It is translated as CASSLTGQGGANEKLFF.

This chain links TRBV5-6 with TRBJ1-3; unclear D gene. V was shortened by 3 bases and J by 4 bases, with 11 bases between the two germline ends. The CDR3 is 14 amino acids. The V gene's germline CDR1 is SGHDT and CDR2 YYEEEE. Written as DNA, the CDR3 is TGTGCCAGCAGCTCTCGGGATGCGGGAAACACCATATATTTT. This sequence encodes CASSSRDAGNTIYF.

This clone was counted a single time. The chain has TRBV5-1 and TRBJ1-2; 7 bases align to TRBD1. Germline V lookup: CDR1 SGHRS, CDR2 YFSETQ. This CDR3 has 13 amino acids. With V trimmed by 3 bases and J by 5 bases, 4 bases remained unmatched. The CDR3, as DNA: TGCGCCAGCAGCTCGCGACAGGGATATGGCTACACCTTC. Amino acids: CASSSRQGYGYTF.